The next 19 T cell receptor beta chains were all read from a single sample in a study of cytomegalovirus exposure and HLA in healthy donors. PCR involved 60 Vbeta and 13 Jbeta primers. Repertoires were generated with immunoSEQ multiplex PCR, while TCRdb's copy carries only in-frame clones and drops some. Among fewer than 140,000 clones listed, about two thirds were seen once. Specimen: PBMCs. Receptors originate from a female donor in good health and CMV-seronegative.

This clone turned up a few times. J is TRBJ2-5 and V is TRBV5-6; D may be TRBD2 (6 bases). V lost 4 bases and J lost 2, with 15 bases in between. Per germline, CDR1 SGHDT and CDR2 YYEEEE. CDR3 size: 15 residues. The CDR3: CASSLRGRGQETQYF. CDR3 nucleotides: TGTGCCAGCAGCCTTAGGGGACGGGGGCAAGAGACCCAGTACTTC.

J is TRBJ2-7 and V is TRBV27; 8 positions agree with TRBD1. The CDR3 contains 14 residues. V shed 9 bases, J shed 0 bases, and the junction held 7 bases outside the gene matches. Germline CDR1 is MNHEY and CDR2 is SMNVEV (reference sequence). CDR3 nucleotide sequence: TGTGCCAGGGACCGCAGGGGGCACTCCTACGAGCAGTACTTC. It translates to CARDRRGHSYEQYF.

The table lists this clone with a few counts. The V gene is TRBV5-4, the J gene TRBJ2-3; 11 nucleotides line up with TRBD2. Per the germline V gene, CDR1 is SGHNT and CDR2 is YYREEE (reference sequence). The CDR3 runs to 16 residues. J lost 1 base, V lost 4 bases, and 5 bases had no gene match. Here the CDR3 DNA reads TGTGCCAGCAGCCCCGGGACTAGCGGAGGCACAGATACGCAGTATTTT. Protein product: CASSPGTSGGTDTQYF.

This clone was seen a handful of times. The chain combines TRBV28 with TRBJ2-3; 7 nucleotides match TRBD1. CDR3 length equals 14 residues. The V gene end was trimmed by 4 bases and the J gene end by 1 base; junction bases not matched to a gene: 2. Germline CDR1 reads MDHEN; CDR2 reads SYDVKM. In DNA, the CDR3 is TGTGCCAGCAGTTGGGACAGCCGCACAGATACGCAGTATTTT. It specifies CASSWDSRTDTQYF.

This chain connects TRBV7-9 to TRBJ2-3; TRBD2 might be the D (6 bases). Germline assignment: CDR1 SEHNR and CDR2 FQNEAQ (reference sequence). Trimming removed 5 bases at V and 4 bases at J, with 13 bases between. The CDR3 sequence is 14 residues long. The CDR3 here is CASSRQTRSDTQYF. The CDR3 nucleotides read TGTGCCAGCAGCAGACAGACTAGATCAGATACGCAGTATTTT.

The V and J genes are TRBV19 and TRBJ2-6; 10 bases map to TRBD2. This CDR3 comprises 18 residues. Germline V gene data show CDR1 as LNHDA and CDR2 as SQIVND (reference sequence). V dropped 3 bases and J dropped 1; count of bases not matched to a gene: 6. The CDR3 DNA follows: TGTGCCAGTAGTATTGATAGCGGGAGGTTTTCTGGGGCCAACGTCCTGACTTTC. Translating gives CASSIDSGRFSGANVLTF.

The CDR3 region is CASSLNRGRQETQYF. In nucleotides, the CDR3 is TGTGCCAGCAGCTTAAATAGGGGCAGGCAAGAGACCCAGTACTTC. The chain employs TRBV7-3 and TRBJ2-5; D perhaps matches TRBD1 (5 bases). CDR1 and CDR2 from the germline V gene are SGHTA and FQGTGA. The CDR3 is made up of 15 amino acids. V gave up 1 base and J gave up 2 bases, with 11 bases separating them.

The table lists this clone with a few counts. The V gene is TRBV6-5, the J gene TRBJ1-3; tentatively, D is TRBD1 (6 bases). The V end lost 9 bases, the J end lost 2 bases, and 8 bases lay between the germline ends. This CDR3 spans 12 amino acids. From germline, CDR1 is MNHEY and CDR2 SVGAGI. The CDR3 loop reads CASTGTGNTIYF. The CDR3 region has the DNA TGTGCCAGTACAGGGACTGGAAACACCATATATTTT.

The gene calls are TRBV11-2 and TRBJ1-1, with a weak D call TRBD1 (5 bases). The CDR3 spans 14 residues. V was clipped by 6 bases and J by 4 bases, with 15 bases between them. CDR1 SGHAT and CDR2 FQNNGV come from the germline V gene. In DNA form, the CDR3 reads TGTGCCAGCAGGAAAGCGGGGGGTGGCACTGAAGCTTTCTTT. This codes for CASRKAGGGTEAFF.

V is TRBV5-1 and J is TRBJ2-1; 12 bases fit TRBD2. Germline loops: CDR1 SGHRS, CDR2 YFSETQ. The CDR3 runs 17 residues. The V segment lost 4 bases and the J segment 8 bases; nucleotides outside the gene matches: 13. In DNA, the CDR3 is TGCGCCAGCAGCCGTGACGGCGCCCTAGCGGGAGGGGATGAGCAGTTCTTC. Amino acid sequence: CASSRDGALAGGDEQFF.

The chain joins TRBV30 to TRBJ2-1; 10 bases fit TRBD2. The V and J ends lost 5 bases and 9 bases, in that order; junction bases with no gene match: 10. This CDR3 spans 14 amino acids. Looked up from germline, CDR1 is GTSNPN and CDR2 is SVGIG (reference sequence). In DNA, the CDR3 is TGTGCCTGGGAAGATAGCGGGAGGTTGGTTGAGCAGTTCTTC. It translates to CAWEDSGRLVEQFF.

This clone appeared a few times. The chain carries TRBV5-5 and TRBJ1-2; 7 bases match TRBD1. CDR1 is SGHKS and CDR2 is YYEKEE in the germline V gene (reference sequence). Trimming at V came to 4 bases and at J to 4 bases, leaving 7 bases not matched to a gene. The CDR3 contains 14 residues. The CDR3 coding sequence is TGTGCCAGCAGCGTGATACAGGGGCTCTATGGCTACACCTTC. Translating it yields CASSVIQGLYGYTF.

Only one count was recorded for this clone. The chain recombines TRBV5-1 with TRBJ2-5, with 7 bases fitting TRBD1. Germline CDR1 SGHRS, CDR2 YFSETQ. With V trimmed by 0 bases and J by 5 bases, 7 bases remained unmatched. The CDR3 totals 15 residues. CDR3: CASSLGQGPPETQYF. DNA of the CDR3: TGCGCCAGCAGCTTGGGACAGGGCCCCCCCGAGACCCAGTACTTC. Looking up the rest from reference TRBV5-1 and TRBJ2-5 gives the full variable domain: KAGVTQTPRYLIKTRGQQVTLSCSPISGHRSVSWYQQTPGQGLQFLFEYFSETQRNKGNFPGRFSGRQFSNSRSEMNVSTLELGDSALYLCASSLGQGPPETQYFGPGTRLLVL.

The sample holds one count of this clone. This sequence joins TRBV18 and TRBJ2-5; 10 bases align to TRBD1. The germline gives CDR1 KGHSH, CDR2 LQKENI. This CDR3 has 14 residues. The V segment lost 3 bases and the J segment 5 bases; nucleotides outside the gene matches: 3. CDR3 sequence: CASSPTGGKETQYF. CDR3 nucleotides: TGTGCCAGCTCACCGACAGGGGGCAAGGAGACCCAGTACTTC.

In this sample, this clone turned up a few times. The V call is TRBV27, the J call TRBJ2-1, with 7 bases fitting TRBD2. V lost 3 bases and J lost 0; bases outside the gene matches: 8. CDR3 length: 17 residues. Germline CDR1 and CDR2: MNHEY and SMNVEV (reference sequence). The CDR3 region has the DNA TGTGCCAGCAGTTTCACAGCGGGGAAGAGCTCCTACAATGAGCAGTTCTTC. Amino acid sequence: CASSFTAGKSSYNEQFF.

The chain is built from TRBV19 and TRBJ1-6, with 9 positions matching TRBD1. CDR1 LNHDA and CDR2 SQIVND come from the germline V gene (reference sequence). The J segment lost 10 bases and the V segment lost 4 bases, leaving 8 bases of the junction unmatched. CDR3 length: 15 amino acids. The CDR3 DNA reads as TGTGCCAGTAGTACGCCCGGGACAGGGAAATCACCCCTCCACTTT. This encodes CASSTPGTGKSPLHF.

This clone showed up just a few times. V usage is TRBV7-3 and J usage is TRBJ1-1; the D is unclear. CDR3 length: 10 residues. Trimming took off 8 bases at V and 7 bases at J, with 8 bases between the two ends. Germline V lookup: CDR1 SGHTA, CDR2 FQGTGA. DNA for the CDR3: TGTGCCAGCGGTACAGTTGAAGCTTTCTTT. It codes for CASGTVEAFF.

The CDR3 DNA reads as TGTGCCAGCAGCTCCGGCGGGGAGCTGTTTTTT. The encoded protein is CASSSGGELFF. V is TRBV13 and J is TRBJ2-2; D gene ambiguous. V was pared by 4 bases and J by 7 bases, with 4 bases between. CDR3 size: 11 residues. CDR1 PRHDT and CDR2 FYEKMQ come from the germline V gene (reference sequence).

A few counts support this clone. The chain carries TRBV19 and TRBJ1-2; no firm D call. The germline V and J ends were trimmed by 3 bases and 5 bases, with 7 bases remaining between them. CDR1 LNHDA and CDR2 SQIVND come from the germline V gene (reference sequence). CDR3 length: 12 amino acids. The CDR3 loop reads CASSISVYGYTF. The CDR3 DNA sequence: TGTGCCAGTAGTATTTCCGTGTATGGCTACACCTTC. The variable domain in full, with the rest retrieved from reference TRBV19 and TRBJ1-2, is DGGITQSPKYLFRKEGQNVTLSCEQNLNHDAMYWYRQDPGQGLRLIYYSQIVNDFQKGDIAEGYSVSREKKESFPLTVTSAQKNPTAFYLCASSISVYGYTFGSGTRLTVV.